This T cell receptor (beta chain) is drawn from a study of breast tumors, draining lymph nodes, adjacent tissues. This clonotype occurred many times. Its specificity is not known. The lymph nodes were axillary draining lymph nodes from breast cancer patients. Trimming removed 0 bases from V and 4 bases from J; junction bases left unmatched: 3. Germline assignment: CDR1 DFQATT and CDR2 SNEGSKA (reference sequence). The length of the CDR3 is 15 residues. Study-wide findings and caveats: Tumor T cell lymph node origin was a supported hypothesis, not proven. Data fit most tumor T cells coming from lymph node, expanding in tumor. Luminal-like breast cancer showed significantly higher tumor–nontumor repertoire similarity than basal-like. Tumors had less TCR diversity than lymph nodes, more than nontumor tissue.

A single record per CDR3 protein comes from TCRdb applying MiXCR to the multiplex PCR reads. The sample yields hundreds of thousands of distinct CDR3 sequences, approximately 30% seen once. This chain joins TRBV20-1 and TRBJ2-5, with 12 bases aligning to TRBD2. The TCR comes from a female donor with breast cancer. Some clones in this sample may be carry-over from other donors' samples. Sequenced material: axillary lymph node tissue. CDR3 DNA: TGCAGTGCTAGAGATCTGACTAGCGGGAGAGAGACCCAGTACTTC. Translating it yields CSARDLTSGRETQYF.